The subject of this entry is one TCR beta chain. Its target is unknown. At a deep level, the assay was run. Profiled with immunoSEQ multiplex PCR; TCRdb holds only in-frame clones, not every one. The sample carries 1 million to 1.3 million clones, approximately 80% recorded once. There are 16 residues in the CDR3. The germline V gene encodes CDR1 LNHDA and CDR2 SQIVND (reference sequence). The ends lost 3 bases at V and 7 bases at J; junction bases unmatched: 8. Both subsets, CD45RA+ naive and CD45RA-negative memory, were split from the CD4+ cells. This record comes from a study of shared clonotypes between healthy human individuals. Overall study findings and caveats: Sequencing depth was a factor that was expected to affect clonotype sharing among donors.

This TCR came from a man between 18 and 29 years old in good health. Some clones in this sample may be carry-over from other donors' samples. Material for sequencing was memory CD4+ T cells from PBMCs. This sample's subset: CD45RA-negative fraction. The rearrangement links TRBV19 to TRBJ2-7; 14 nucleotides agree with TRBD2. The CDR3 protein is CASSIGTSGSLVEQYF. CDR3 in DNA: TGTGCCAGTAGTATTGGGACTAGCGGGAGTCTCGTGGAGCAGTACTTC.